The sequence of this TCR beta chain was determined in a study of blood T cell repertoires in COVID-19. Looking at the study overall: Acute and convalescent COVID-19 specimens originated in the United States, Italy and Spain. T cells, B-cell-depleted T cells, or PBMCs provided the cDNA or gDNA that served as material.

The authors' processing: Amplification of reference gene primers was used by the study to estimate nucleated cell counts. Profiling relied on immunoSEQ multiplex PCR, and the TCRdb table lists in-frame clones only, not all of them. For V, J and clone size, that table is used; D and trimming come from the DNA. The profile covers around 280,000 clones, with around 87% appearing a single time and about 2.2% taken by the ten largest. The CDR3 spans 13 residues. Germline V lookup: CDR1 SNHLY, CDR2 FYNNEI. The V end was cut by 7 bases, the J end by 2 bases, with 11 bases between. This rearrangement joins TRBV2 to TRBJ1-2; D is ambiguous. Specimen: peripheral blood. This TCR derives from a woman in her twenties or thirties who had recovered from COVID-19. The CDR3 nucleotides are TGTGCCAGCACCACCGGTGTCAACTATGGCTACACCTTC. Amino acids: CASTTGVNYGYTF.